Following are 5 T cell receptor beta chains from one sample sequenced in a study of blood T cell repertoires in COVID-19. The data were produced by immunoSEQ multiplex PCR, yet TCRdb's version contains in-frame clones alone and is incomplete. The repertoire includes 150,000 to 200,000 clones, approximately 85% of them detected once, and 8.2% sits in the top ten. Material for sequencing was peripheral blood. The source is a woman aged 55 to 70 with acute or convalescent COVID-19.

The chain links TRBV30 to TRBJ2-1, with 9 bases that match TRBD2. There are 15 residues in the CDR3. The germline gives CDR1 GTSNPN, CDR2 SVGIG (reference sequence). The V and J ends lost 7 bases and 2 bases, in that order; junction bases with no gene match: 9. CDR3 residues: CASSRREGPYNEQFF. The DNA for the CDR3 is TGTGCCTCCAGCAGGCGGGAGGGCCCCTACAATGAGCAGTTCTTC. The whole variable domain, remainder taken from reference TRBV30 and TRBJ2-1, is SQTIHQWPATLVQPVGSPLSLECTVEGTSNPNLYWYRQAAGRGLQLLFYSVGIGQISSEVPQNLSASRPQDRQFILSSKKLLLSDSGFYLCASSRREGPYNEQFFGPGTRLTVL.

This clone has a single count. V gene TRBV28 combines with J gene TRBJ2-1, with 12 bases aligning to TRBD2. V was pared by 3 bases and J by 5 bases, with 8 bases of the junction left unmatched. The CDR3 length is 17 residues. Germline CDR1 MDHEN, CDR2 SYDVKM. The CDR3 here is CASSFRVTSGSDNEQFF. CDR3 DNA sequence: TGTGCCAGCAGTTTCCGCGTGACTAGCGGGAGCGACAATGAGCAGTTCTTC.

V usage is TRBV10-3 and J usage is TRBJ2-5; D call uncertain. CDR3 length equals 13 residues. In germline, CDR1 is ENHRY, CDR2 SYGVKD. The V end lost 6 bases, the J end lost 2 bases, and 10 bases lay between the germline ends. The CDR3 here is CAISQVPQETQYF. The CDR3 DNA reads as TGTGCCATCAGCCAGGTCCCACAAGAGACCCAGTACTTC.

The gene calls are TRBV19 and TRBJ1-3, with D possibly TRBD1 on 5 matching bases. Germline CDR1 LNHDA, CDR2 SQIVND (reference sequence). The CDR3 length is 17 residues. Trimming stripped 7 bases from V and 3 bases from J, with 22 bases between. CDR3 residues: CASTHRTLRGFGNTIYF. CDR3 sequence (DNA): TGTGCCAGTACACATAGAACGTTAAGGGGATTTGGAAACACCATATATTTT.

The gene calls are TRBV28 and TRBJ1-2; D gene uncertain. Deletions cut 3 bases from V and 8 bases from J, with 13 bases between. Germline CDR1 and CDR2: MDHEN and SYDVKM. The CDR3 has 13 residues. CDR3 loop: CASSFRVSGGYTF. The CDR3 region has the DNA TGTGCCAGCAGTTTTCGGGTATCGGGAGGCTACACCTTC.